This T cell receptor (beta chain) was identified during a study of OX40 agonist ivuxolimab in advanced cancers. This CDR3 spans 11 amino acids. Germline V CDR1 and CDR2: SNHLY, FYNNEI. The ends were cut back, 4 bases at V and 7 bases at J, with 2 bases in the middle. Only in-frame clones appear in the TCRdb table, and some are missing; sequencing was by immunoSEQ multiplex PCR. The table lists about 59,000 clones, approximately 87% of them singletons. Specimen: CD4+ or CD8+ T cells sorted from blood, collected in a trial of the OX40 agonist ivuxolimab. This chain connects TRBV2 to TRBJ1-6; no definite D call. The source of this sequence is an adult with an advanced solid tumor such as melanoma, head and neck, liver or kidney cancer. CDR3 residues: CASSGNSPLHF. The DNA of the CDR3 is TGTGCCAGCAGTGGAAATTCACCCCTCCACTTT.